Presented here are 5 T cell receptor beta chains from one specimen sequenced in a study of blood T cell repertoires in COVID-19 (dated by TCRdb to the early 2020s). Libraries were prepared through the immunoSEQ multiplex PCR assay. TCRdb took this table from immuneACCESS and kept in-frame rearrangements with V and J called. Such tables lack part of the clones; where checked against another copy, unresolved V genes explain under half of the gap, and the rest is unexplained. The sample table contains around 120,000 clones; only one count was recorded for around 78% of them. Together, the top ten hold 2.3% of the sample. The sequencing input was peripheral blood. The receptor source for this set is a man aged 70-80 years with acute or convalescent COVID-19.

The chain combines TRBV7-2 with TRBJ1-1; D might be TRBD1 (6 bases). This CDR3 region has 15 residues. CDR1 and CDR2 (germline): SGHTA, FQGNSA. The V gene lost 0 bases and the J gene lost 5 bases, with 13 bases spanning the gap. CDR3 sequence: CASSLASGGQTEAFF. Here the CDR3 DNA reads TGTGCCAGCAGCTTAGCTTCTGGGGGCCAGACTGAAGCTTTCTTT.

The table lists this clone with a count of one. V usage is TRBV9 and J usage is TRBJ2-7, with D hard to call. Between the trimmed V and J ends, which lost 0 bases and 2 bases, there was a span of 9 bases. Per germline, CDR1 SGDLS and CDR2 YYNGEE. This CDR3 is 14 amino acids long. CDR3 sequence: CASSVGATTYEQYF. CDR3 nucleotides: TGTGCCAGCAGCGTAGGGGCTACCACCTACGAGCAGTACTTC.

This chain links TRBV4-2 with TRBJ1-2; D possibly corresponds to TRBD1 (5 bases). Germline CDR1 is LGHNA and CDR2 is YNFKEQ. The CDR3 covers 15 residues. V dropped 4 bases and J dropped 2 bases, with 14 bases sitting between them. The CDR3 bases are TGTGCCAGCAGCCCCTCCCAGGGTCCAAACTATGGCTACACCTTC. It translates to CASSPSQGPNYGYTF.

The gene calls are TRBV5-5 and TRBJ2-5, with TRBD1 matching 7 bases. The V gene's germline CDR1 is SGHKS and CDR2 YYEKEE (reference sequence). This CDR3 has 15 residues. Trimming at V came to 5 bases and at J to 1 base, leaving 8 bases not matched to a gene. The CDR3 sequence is CASSNPGTVQETQYF. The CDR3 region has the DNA TGTGCCAGCAGTAACCCCGGGACAGTCCAAGAGACCCAGTACTTC.

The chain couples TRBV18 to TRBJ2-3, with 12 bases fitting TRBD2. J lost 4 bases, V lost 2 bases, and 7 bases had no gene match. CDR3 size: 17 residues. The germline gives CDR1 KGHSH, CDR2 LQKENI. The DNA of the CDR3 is TGTGCCAGCTCACCATCGACTAGCGGGAGTATGCCAGATACGCAGTATTTT. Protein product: CASSPSTSGSMPDTQYF.